This TCR beta chain was profiled in a study of T cell changes during pregnancy in multiple sclerosis. The CDR3 has 15 amino acids. The J segment lost 4 bases and the V segment lost 1 base, leaving 6 bases of the junction unmatched. Germline CDR1 is SGHTA and CDR2 is FQGNSA. The method was immunoSEQ multiplex PCR; TCRdb's version includes in-frame clones alone and lacks a portion of them. The top ten clones hold about 0.14% of a sample with 65,000 to 85,000 clones, approximately 95% of them seen once. The chain is built from TRBV7-2 and TRBJ2-7; 8 bases align to TRBD2. The origin of this receptor is a female donor with multiple sclerosis, enrolled in a pregnancy study. The specimen was CD4+ T cells from peripheral blood mononuclear cells, collected after pregnancy. The CDR3 region has the DNA TGTGCCAGCAGCTTAGGGTGGAGCGGGAGTTACGAGCAGTACTTC. Translated, it gives CASSLGWSGSYEQYF.